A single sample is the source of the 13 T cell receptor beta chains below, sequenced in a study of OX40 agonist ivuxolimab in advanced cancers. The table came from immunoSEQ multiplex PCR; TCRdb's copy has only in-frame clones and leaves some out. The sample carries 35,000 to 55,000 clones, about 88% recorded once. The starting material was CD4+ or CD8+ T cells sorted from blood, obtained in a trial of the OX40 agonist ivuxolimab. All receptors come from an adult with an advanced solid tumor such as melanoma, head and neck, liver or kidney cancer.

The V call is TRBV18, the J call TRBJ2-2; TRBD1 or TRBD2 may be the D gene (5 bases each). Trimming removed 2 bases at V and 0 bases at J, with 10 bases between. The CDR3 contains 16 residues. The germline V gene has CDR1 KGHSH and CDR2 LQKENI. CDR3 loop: CASSPWDPANTGELFF. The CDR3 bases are TGTGCCAGCTCACCATGGGACCCCGCGAACACCGGGGAGCTGTTTTTT. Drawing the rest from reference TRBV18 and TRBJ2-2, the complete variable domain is NAGVMQNPRHLVRRRGQEARLRCSPMKGHSHVYWYRQLPEEGLKFMVYLQKENIIDESGMPKERFSAEFPKEGPSILRIQQVVRGDSAAYFCASSPWDPANTGELFFGEGSRLTVL.

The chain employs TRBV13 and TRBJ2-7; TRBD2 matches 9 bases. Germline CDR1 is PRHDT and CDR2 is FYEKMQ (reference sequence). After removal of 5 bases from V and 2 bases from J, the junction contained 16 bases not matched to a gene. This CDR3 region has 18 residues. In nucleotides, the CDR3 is TGTGCCAGCAGCCACTTAGGTTGGGGCGGGAGGGCACCCTACGAGCAGTACTTC. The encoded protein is CASSHLGWGGRAPYEQYF.

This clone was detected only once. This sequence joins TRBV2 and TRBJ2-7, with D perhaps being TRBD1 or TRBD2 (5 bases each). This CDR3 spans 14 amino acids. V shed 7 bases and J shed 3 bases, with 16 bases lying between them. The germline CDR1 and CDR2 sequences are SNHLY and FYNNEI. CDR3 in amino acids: CASTVERGYYEQYF. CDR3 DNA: TGTGCCAGCACTGTGGAGAGGGGTTACTACGAGCAGTACTTC.

CDR3: CASSLSSGGPYEQYF. The CDR3 DNA sequence: TGCGCCAGCAGCCTCTCCTCGGGAGGGCCCTACGAGCAGTACTTC. The chain is built from TRBV5-1 and TRBJ2-7; 8 nucleotides line up with TRBD2. The CDR3 extends over 15 amino acids. The J segment lost 2 bases and the V segment lost 4 bases, leaving 8 bases of the junction unmatched. The germline CDR1 and CDR2 sequences are SGHRS and YFSETQ. Filled out from reference TRBV5-1 and TRBJ2-7, the complete variable domain reads KAGVTQTPRYLIKTRGQQVTLSCSPISGHRSVSWYQQTPGQGLQFLFEYFSETQRNKGNFPGRFSGRQFSNSRSEMNVSTLELGDSALYLCASSLSSGGPYEQYFGPGTRLTVT.

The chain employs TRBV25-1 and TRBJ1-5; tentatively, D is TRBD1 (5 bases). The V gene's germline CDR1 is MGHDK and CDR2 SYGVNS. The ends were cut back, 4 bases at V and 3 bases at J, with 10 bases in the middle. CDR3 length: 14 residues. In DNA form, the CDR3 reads TGTGCCAGCAGTGTTAAGACAGTCAATCAGCCCCAGCATTTT. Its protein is CASSVKTVNQPQHF.

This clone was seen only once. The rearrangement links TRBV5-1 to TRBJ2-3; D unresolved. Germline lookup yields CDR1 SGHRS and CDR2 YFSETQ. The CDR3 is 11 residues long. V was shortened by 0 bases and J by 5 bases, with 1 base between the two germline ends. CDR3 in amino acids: CASSLEDTQYF. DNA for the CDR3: TGCGCCAGCAGCTTGGAAGATACGCAGTATTTT.

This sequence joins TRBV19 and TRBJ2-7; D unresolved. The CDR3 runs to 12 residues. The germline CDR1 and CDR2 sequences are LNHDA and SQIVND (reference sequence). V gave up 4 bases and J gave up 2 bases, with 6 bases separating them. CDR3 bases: TGTGCCAGTAGTAATAAGGCCTACGAGCAGTACTTC. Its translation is CASSNKAYEQYF.

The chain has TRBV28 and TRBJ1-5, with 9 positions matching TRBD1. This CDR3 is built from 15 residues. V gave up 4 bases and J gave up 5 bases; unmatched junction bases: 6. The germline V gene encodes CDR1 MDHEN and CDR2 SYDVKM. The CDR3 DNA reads TGTGCCAGCAGTTCCGGACAGGGGCGATATCAGCCCCAGCATTTT. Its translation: CASSSGQGRYQPQHF.

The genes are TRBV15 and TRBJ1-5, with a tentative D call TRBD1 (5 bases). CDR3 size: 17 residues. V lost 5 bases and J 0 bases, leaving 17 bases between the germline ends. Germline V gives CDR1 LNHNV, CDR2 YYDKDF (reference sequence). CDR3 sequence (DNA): TGTGCCACCAGCGGACCCCCCGGGGCTTTTAGCAATCAGCCCCAGCATTTT. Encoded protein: CATSGPPGAFSNQPQHF. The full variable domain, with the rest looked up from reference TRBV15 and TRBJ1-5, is DAMVIQNPRYQVTQFGKPVTLSCSQTLNHNVMYWYQQKSSQAPKLLFHYYDKDFNNEADTPDNFQSRRPNTSFCFLDIRSPGLGDTAMYLCATSGPPGAFSNQPQHFGDGTRLSIL.

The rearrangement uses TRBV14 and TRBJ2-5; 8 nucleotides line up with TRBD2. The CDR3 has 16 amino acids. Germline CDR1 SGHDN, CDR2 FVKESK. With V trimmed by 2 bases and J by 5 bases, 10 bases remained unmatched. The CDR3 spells CASSQRFGRGDETQYF. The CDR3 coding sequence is TGTGCCAGCAGCCAACGGTTCGGGAGGGGTGACGAGACCCAGTACTTC.

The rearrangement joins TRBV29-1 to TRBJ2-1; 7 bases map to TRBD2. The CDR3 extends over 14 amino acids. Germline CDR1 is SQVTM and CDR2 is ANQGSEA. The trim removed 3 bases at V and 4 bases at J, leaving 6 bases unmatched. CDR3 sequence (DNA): TGCAGCGTTGAGGGCGGGAGTTTGTACAATGAGCAGTTCTTC. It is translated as CSVEGGSLYNEQFF.

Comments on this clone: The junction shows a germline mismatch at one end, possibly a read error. Here the CDR3 reads CASNLEAGSGYEQYF. DNA for the CDR3: TGTGCCAGCAACTTAGAGGCCGGGTCGGGCTACGAGCAGTACTTC. J is TRBJ2-7 and V is TRBV7-8; D call uncertain. Germline CDR1 is SGHVS and CDR2 is FQNEAQ. The CDR3 has 15 amino acids.

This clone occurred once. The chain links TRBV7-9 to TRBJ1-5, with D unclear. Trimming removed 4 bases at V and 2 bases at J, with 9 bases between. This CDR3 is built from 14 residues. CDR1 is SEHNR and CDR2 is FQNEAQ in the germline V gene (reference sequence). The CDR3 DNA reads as TGTGCCAGCAGCTCCGCCGTCGGCAATCAGCCCCAGCATTTT. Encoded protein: CASSSAVGNQPQHF.